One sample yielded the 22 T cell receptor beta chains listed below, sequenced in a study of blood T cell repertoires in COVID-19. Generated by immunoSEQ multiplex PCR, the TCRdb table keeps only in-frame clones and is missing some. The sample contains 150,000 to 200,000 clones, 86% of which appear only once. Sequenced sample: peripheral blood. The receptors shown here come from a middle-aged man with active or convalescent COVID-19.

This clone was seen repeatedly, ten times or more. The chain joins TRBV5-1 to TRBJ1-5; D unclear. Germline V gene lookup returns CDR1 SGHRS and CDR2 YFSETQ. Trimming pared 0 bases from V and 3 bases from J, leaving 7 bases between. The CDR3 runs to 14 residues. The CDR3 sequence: CASSLESLNQPQHF. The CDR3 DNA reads TGCGCCAGCAGCTTGGAAAGCCTCAATCAGCCCCAGCATTTT.

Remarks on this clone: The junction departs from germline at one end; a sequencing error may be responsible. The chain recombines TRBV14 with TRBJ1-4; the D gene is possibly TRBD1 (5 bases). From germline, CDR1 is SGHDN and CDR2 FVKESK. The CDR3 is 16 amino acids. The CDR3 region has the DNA TGTGTCAGCAGCCATGGGGCGTCGAGGACTAATGAAAAACTGTTTTTT. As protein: CVSSHGASRTNEKLFF.

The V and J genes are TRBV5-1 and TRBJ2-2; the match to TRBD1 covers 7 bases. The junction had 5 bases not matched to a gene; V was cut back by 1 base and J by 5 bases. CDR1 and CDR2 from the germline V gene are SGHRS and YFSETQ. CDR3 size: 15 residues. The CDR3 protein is CASSLPTGSTGELFF. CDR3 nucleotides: TGCGCCAGCAGCTTGCCGACAGGGTCTACCGGGGAGCTGTTTTTT.

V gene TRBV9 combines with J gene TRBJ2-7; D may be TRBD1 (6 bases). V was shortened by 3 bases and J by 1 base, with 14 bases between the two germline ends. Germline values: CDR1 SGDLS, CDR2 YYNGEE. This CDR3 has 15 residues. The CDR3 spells CASSANWGPSYEQYF. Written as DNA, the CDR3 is TGTGCCAGCAGCGCGAACTGGGGGCCATCCTACGAGCAGTACTTC.

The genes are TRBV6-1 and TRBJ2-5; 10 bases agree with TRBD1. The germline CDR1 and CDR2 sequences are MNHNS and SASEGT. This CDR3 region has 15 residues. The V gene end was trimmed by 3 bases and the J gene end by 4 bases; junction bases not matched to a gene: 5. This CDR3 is CASSDPGQGRETQYF. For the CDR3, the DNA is TGTGCCAGCAGTGACCCGGGACAGGGGAGAGAGACCCAGTACTTC.

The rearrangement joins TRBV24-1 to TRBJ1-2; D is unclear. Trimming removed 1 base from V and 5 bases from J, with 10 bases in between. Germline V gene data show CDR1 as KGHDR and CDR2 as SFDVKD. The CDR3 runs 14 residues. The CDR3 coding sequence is TGTGCCACCAGTGATTTCCGAACAGATTATGGCTACACCTTC. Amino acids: CATSDFRTDYGYTF.

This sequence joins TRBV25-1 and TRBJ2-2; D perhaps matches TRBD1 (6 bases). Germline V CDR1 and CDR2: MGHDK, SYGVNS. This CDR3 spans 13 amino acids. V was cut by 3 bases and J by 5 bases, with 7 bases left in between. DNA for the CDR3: TGTGCCAGCAGTGATACAGGGACCGGGGAGCTGTTTTTT. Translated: CASSDTGTGELFF.

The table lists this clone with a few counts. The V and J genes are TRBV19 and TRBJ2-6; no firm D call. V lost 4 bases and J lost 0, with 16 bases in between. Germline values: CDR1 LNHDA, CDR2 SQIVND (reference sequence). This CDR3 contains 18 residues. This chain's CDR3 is CASSTQVWAISGANVLTF. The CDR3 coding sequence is TGTGCCAGTAGTACCCAGGTCTGGGCCATCTCTGGGGCCAACGTCCTGACTTTC.

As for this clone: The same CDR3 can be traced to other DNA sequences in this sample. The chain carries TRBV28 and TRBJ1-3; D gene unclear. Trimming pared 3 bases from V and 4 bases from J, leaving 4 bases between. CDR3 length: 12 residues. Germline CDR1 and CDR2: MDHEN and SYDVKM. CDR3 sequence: CASSFRGNTIYF. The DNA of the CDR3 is TGTGCCAGCAGTTTTCGGGGAAACACCATATATTTT.

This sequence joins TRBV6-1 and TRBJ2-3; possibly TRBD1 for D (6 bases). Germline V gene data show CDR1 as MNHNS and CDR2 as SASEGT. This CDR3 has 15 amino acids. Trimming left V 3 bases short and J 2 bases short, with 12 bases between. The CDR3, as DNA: TGTGCCAGCAGTGATGGACAGACCTACACAGATACGCAGTATTTT. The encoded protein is CASSDGQTYTDTQYF.

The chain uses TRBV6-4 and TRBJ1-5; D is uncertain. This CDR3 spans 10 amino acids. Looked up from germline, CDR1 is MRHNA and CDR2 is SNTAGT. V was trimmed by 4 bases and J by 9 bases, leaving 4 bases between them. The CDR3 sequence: CASSGRPQHF. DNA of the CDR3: TGTGCCAGCAGTGGTAGGCCCCAGCATTTT.

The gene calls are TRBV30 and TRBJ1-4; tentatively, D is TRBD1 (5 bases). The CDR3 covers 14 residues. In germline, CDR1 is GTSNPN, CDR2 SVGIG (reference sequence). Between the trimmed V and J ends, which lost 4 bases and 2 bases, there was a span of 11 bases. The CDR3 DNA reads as TGTGCCTGGAAAGGGGTGGGGACTAATGAAAAACTGTTTTTT. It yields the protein CAWKGVGTNEKLFF.

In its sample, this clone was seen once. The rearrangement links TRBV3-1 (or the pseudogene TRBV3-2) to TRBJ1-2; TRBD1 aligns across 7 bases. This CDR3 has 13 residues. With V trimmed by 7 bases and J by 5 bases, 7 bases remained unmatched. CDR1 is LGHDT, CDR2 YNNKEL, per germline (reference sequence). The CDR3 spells CASKGTALYGYTF. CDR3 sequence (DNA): TGTGCCAGCAAAGGGACAGCGCTTTATGGCTACACCTTC.

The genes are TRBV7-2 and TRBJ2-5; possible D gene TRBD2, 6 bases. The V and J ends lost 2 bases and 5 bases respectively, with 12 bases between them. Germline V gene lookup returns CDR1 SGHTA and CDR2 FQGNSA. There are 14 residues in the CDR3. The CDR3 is CASSLRSSDETQYF. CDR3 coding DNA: TGTGCCAGCAGCTTACGTTCTAGCGATGAGACCCAGTACTTC.

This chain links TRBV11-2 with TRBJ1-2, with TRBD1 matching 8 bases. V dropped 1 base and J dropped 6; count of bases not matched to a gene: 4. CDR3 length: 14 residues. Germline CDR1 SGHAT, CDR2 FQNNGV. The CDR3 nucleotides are TGTGCCAGCAGCTTAGGTGGACAGGGACATGGCTACACCTTC. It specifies CASSLGGQGHGYTF.

The CDR3 region has the DNA TGTGCCAGCAGCGTAGTAGCGGGGGGCGCTAATGAGCAGTTCTTC. It yields the protein CASSVVAGGANEQFF. The gene calls are TRBV9 and TRBJ2-1; 10 bases map to TRBD2. From germline, CDR1 is SGDLS and CDR2 YYNGEE. This CDR3 spans 15 amino acids. V gave up 0 bases and J gave up 7 bases; unmatched junction bases: 4.

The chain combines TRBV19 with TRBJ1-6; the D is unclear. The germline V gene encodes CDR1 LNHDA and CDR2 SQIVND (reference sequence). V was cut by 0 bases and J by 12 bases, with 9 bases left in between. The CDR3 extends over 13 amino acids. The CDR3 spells CASSIDLLRPLHF. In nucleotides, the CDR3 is TGTGCCAGTAGTATAGATCTCCTGAGACCCCTCCACTTT.

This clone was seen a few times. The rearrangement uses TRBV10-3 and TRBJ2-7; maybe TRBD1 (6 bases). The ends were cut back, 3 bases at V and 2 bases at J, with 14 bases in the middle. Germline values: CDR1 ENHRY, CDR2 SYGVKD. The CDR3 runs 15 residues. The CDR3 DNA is TGTGCCATCAGTGAATCGGTAGGGGGAGCCTACGAGCAGTACTTC. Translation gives CAISESVGGAYEQYF.

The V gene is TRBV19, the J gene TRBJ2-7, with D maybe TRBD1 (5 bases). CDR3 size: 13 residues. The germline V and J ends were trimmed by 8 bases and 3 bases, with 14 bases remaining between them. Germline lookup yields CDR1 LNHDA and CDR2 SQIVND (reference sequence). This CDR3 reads CASGPDSLYEQYF. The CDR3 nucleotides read TGTGCCAGTGGACCTGACAGTCTCTACGAGCAGTACTTC.

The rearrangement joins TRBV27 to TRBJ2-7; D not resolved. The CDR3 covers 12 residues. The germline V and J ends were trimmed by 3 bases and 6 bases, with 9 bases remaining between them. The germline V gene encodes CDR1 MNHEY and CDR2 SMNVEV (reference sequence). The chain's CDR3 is CASSFMRGEQYF. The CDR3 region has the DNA TGTGCCAGCAGTTTTATGAGAGGCGAGCAGTACTTC.

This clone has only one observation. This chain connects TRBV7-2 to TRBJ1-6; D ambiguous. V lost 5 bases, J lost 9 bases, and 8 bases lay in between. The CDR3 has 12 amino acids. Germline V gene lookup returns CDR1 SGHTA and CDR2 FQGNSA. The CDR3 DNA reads TGTGCCAGCAGCGAGCGGGTTTCACCCCTCCACTTT. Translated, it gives CASSERVSPLHF.

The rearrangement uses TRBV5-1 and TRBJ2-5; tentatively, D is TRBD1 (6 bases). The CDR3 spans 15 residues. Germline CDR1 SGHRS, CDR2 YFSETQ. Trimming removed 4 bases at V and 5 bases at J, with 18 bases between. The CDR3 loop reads CASSLRQVSGETQYF. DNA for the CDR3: TGCGCCAGCAGCCTACGACAGGTCTCCGGGGAGACCCAGTACTTC.